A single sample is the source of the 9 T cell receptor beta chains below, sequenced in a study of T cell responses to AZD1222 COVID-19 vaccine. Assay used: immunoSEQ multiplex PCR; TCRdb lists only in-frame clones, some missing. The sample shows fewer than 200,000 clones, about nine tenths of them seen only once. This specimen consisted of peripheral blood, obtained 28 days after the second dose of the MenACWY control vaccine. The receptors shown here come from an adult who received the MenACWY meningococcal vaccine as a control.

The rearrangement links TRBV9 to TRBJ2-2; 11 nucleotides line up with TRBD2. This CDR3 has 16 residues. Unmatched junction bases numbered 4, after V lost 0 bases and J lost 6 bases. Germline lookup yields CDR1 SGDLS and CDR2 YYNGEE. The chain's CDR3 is CASSVVAGGPAGELFF. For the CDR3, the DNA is TGTGCCAGCAGCGTAGTAGCGGGAGGGCCCGCCGGGGAGCTGTTTTTT.

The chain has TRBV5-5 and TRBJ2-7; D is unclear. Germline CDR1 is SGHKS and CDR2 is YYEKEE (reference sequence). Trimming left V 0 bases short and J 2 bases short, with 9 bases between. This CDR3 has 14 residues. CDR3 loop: CASSLVSHPYEQYF. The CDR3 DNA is TGTGCCAGCAGCTTGGTGTCTCACCCCTACGAGCAGTACTTC.

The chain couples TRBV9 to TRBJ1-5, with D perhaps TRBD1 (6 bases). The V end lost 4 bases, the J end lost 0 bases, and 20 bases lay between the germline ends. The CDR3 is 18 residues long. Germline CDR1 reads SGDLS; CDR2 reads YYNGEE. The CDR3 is CASSSGGQGPYSNQPQHF. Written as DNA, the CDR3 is TGTGCCAGCAGCTCCGGGGGGCAGGGACCGTATAGCAATCAGCCCCAGCATTTT.

The CDR3 DNA reads TGTGCCAGCTCACCAGCGGCAACGCAAGAGACCCAGTACTTC. It yields the protein CASSPAATQETQYF. The rearrangement joins TRBV18 to TRBJ2-5; D call uncertain. CDR3 length: 14 residues. Trimming took off 2 bases at V and 2 bases at J, with 9 bases between the two ends. Per the germline V gene, CDR1 is KGHSH and CDR2 is LQKENI.

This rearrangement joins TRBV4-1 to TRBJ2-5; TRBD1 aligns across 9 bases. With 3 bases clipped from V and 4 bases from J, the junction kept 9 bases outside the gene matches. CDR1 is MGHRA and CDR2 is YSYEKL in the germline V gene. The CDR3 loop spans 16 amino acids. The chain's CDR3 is CASSHRRDRDGETQYF. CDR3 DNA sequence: TGCGCCAGCAGCCACCGCCGGGACAGGGATGGAGAGACCCAGTACTTC.

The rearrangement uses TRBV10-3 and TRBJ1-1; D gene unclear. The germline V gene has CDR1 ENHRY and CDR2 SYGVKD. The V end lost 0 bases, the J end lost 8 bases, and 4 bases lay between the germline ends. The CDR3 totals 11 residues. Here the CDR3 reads CAISESTEAFF. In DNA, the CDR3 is TGTGCCATCAGTGAGTCGACCGAAGCTTTCTTT.

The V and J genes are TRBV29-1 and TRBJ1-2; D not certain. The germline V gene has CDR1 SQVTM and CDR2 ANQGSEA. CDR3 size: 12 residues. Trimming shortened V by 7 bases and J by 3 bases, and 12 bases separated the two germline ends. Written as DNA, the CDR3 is TGCAGCGCCGCGACACGTTACTATGGCTACACCTTC. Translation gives CSAATRYYGYTF.

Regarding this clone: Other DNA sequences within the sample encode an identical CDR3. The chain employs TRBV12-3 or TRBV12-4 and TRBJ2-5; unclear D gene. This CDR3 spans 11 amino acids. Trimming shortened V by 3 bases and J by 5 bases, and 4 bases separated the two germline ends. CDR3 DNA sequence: TGTGCCAGCAGTTTCGGGGAGACCCAGTACTTC. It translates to CASSFGETQYF.

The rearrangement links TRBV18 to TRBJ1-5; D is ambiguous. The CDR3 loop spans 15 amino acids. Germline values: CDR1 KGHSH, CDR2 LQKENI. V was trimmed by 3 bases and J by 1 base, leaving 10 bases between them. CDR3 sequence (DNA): TGTGCCAGCTCACCTACCTCATCGAGCAATCAGCCCCAGCATTTT. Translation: CASSPTSSSNQPQHF.